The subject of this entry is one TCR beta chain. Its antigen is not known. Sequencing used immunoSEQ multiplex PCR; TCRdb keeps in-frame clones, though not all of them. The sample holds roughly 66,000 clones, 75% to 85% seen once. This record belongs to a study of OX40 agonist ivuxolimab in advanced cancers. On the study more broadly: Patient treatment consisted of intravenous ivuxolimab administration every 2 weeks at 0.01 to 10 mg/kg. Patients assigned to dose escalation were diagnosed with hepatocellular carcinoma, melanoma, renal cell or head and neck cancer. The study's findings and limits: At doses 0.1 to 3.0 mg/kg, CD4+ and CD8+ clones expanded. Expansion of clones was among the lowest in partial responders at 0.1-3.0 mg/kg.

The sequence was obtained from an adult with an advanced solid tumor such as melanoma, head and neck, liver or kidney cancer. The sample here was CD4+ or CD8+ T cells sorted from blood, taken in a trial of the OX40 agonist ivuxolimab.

CDR3 DNA sequence: TGTGCCAGCAGCTTTAGCAATCAGCCCCAGCATTTT. Translated: CASSFSNQPQHF. This chain links TRBV5-6 with TRBJ1-5; D gene uncertain. Germline CDR1 and CDR2: SGHDT and YYEEEE. Trimming pared 2 bases from V and 0 bases from J, leaving 0 bases between. This CDR3 contains 12 residues.